Below, 15 T cell receptor beta chains from the same sample are listed, as sequenced in a study of blood T cell repertoires in COVID-19. Clones were read by immunoSEQ multiplex PCR, and TCRdb kept only the in-frame ones, dropping some. The table includes around 480,000 clones, around 90% detected once. Material: PBMCs or T cells enriched from blood (not recorded which). The receptors were gathered from a woman aged 18-29 years who had recovered from COVID-19.

This clone is a singleton in its sample. The chain uses TRBV18 and TRBJ2-2, with 11 bases that match TRBD2. CDR1 and CDR2 (germline): KGHSH, LQKENI. The trim removed 3 bases at V and 4 bases at J, leaving 4 bases unmatched. CDR3 length equals 16 residues. CDR3 protein: CASSPGTSGRTGELFF. CDR3 coding DNA: TGTGCCAGCTCACCCGGGACTAGCGGACGCACCGGGGAGCTGTTTTTT.

About this clone itself: Other DNA sequences in the same sample also yield this CDR3. The chain couples TRBV6-1 to TRBJ1-1, with D maybe TRBD1 (5 bases). Germline CDR1 MNHNS, CDR2 SASEGT. Trimming stripped 3 bases from V and 5 bases from J, with 10 bases between. This CDR3 contains 13 residues. The CDR3 nucleotides are TGTGCCAGCAGTGAGCGGGGCCGAACTGAAGCTTTCTTT. Amino acid sequence: CASSERGRTEAFF.

The rearrangement joins TRBV19 to TRBJ2-3; D perhaps matches TRBD2 (6 bases). The germline CDR1 and CDR2 sequences are LNHDA and SQIVND (reference sequence). This CDR3 is 16 amino acids long. Trimming took off 6 bases at V and 1 base at J, with 17 bases between the two ends. The CDR3 DNA reads TGTGCCAGTAGGTCCATTGGGGGGATTGGCACAGATACGCAGTATTTT. It is translated as CASRSIGGIGTDTQYF. Complete variable domain (other parts from reference TRBV19 and TRBJ2-3): DGGITQSPKYLFRKEGQNVTLSCEQNLNHDAMYWYRQDPGQGLRLIYYSQIVNDFQKGDIAEGYSVSREKKESFPLTVTSAQKNPTAFYLCASRSIGGIGTDTQYFGPGTRLTVL.

The rearrangement joins TRBV28 to TRBJ1-2; D remains ambiguous. Per germline, CDR1 MDHEN and CDR2 SYDVKM. Trimming removed 6 bases from V and 7 bases from J, with 12 bases in between. This CDR3 spans 12 amino acids. CDR3 DNA: TGTGCCAGCAGGTCAGATCCACCTGGCTACACCTTC. This translates into CASRSDPPGYTF.

This chain connects TRBV5-4 to TRBJ2-3; the D is unclear. Trimming removed 0 bases at V and 6 bases at J, with 8 bases between. This CDR3 has 13 amino acids. CDR1 SGHNT and CDR2 YYREEE come from the germline V gene (reference sequence). The CDR3 is CASSLEVEDTQYF. CDR3 coding DNA: TGTGCCAGCAGCTTGGAGGTGGAGGATACGCAGTATTTT.

This clone occurred once. This CDR3 is CASSFWAGGDLSQYF. CDR3 DNA: TGTGCCAGCAGCTTCTGGGCAGGGGGCGATTTGAGCCAGTACTTC. This chain links TRBV5-8 with TRBJ2-5; 8 bases are shared with TRBD1. Germline V gives CDR1 SGHTS, CDR2 YDEGEE. The CDR3 loop spans 15 amino acids. V was pared by 2 bases and J by 10 bases, with 13 bases of the junction left unmatched.

The chain links TRBV4-2 to TRBJ1-6, with D tentatively TRBD1 (5 bases). The V end lost 0 bases, the J end lost 10 bases, and 10 bases lay between the germline ends. The V gene's germline CDR1 is LGHNA and CDR2 YNFKEQ. This CDR3 has 14 amino acids. The CDR3 nucleotides are TGTGCCAGCAGCCAAGAGAGCCAGGGATCACCCCTCCACTTT. Translating it yields CASSQESQGSPLHF.

The J gene is TRBJ2-2, the V gene TRBV7-8; no firm D call. This CDR3 comprises 13 residues. V dropped 6 bases and J dropped 0 bases, with 5 bases sitting between them. Per the germline V gene, CDR1 is SGHVS and CDR2 is FQNEAQ. The CDR3 protein is CASRQPNTGELFF. The CDR3 DNA follows: TGTGCCAGCAGACAGCCGAACACCGGGGAGCTGTTTTTT. Using reference TRBV7-8 and TRBJ2-2 for the parts outside the CDR3, the full variable domain is GAGVSQSPRYKVAKRGQDVALRCDPISGHVSLFWYQQALGQGPEFLTYFQNEAQLDKSGLPSDRFFAERPEGSVSTLKIQRTQQEDSAVYLCASRQPNTGELFFGEGSRLTVL.

The genes are TRBV7-9 and TRBJ1-2; D not resolved. This CDR3 is built from 17 residues. Trimming took off 6 bases at V and 1 base at J, with 21 bases between the two ends. Per the germline V gene, CDR1 is SEHNR and CDR2 is FQNEAQ (reference sequence). CDR3 nucleotides: TGTGCCAGCAGGTCCATAAACGGGTATGCGCATAACTATGGCTACACCTTC. Translation gives CASRSINGYAHNYGYTF.

The chain employs TRBV29-1 and TRBJ1-1; possible D gene TRBD1, 6 bases. This CDR3 spans 14 amino acids. Germline V lookup: CDR1 SQVTM, CDR2 ANQGSEA. V lost 7 bases and J 2 bases, leaving 17 bases between the germline ends. The CDR3 DNA sequence: TGCAGCGCGTCAAGAACAGGGTCAAACACTGAAGCTTTCTTT. Its protein is CSASRTGSNTEAFF.

This sequence joins TRBV7-9 and TRBJ2-1; possible D gene TRBD1, 6 bases. Germline loops: CDR1 SEHNR, CDR2 FQNEAQ (reference sequence). The CDR3 length is 12 residues. Trimming pared 4 bases from V and 7 bases from J, leaving 8 bases between. CDR3 sequence reads: CASSSQGNEQFF. As DNA, the CDR3 is TGTGCCAGCAGCTCACAGGGTAATGAGCAGTTCTTC.

The J gene is TRBJ2-2, the V gene TRBV7-2, with 8 bases that match TRBD2. Per germline, CDR1 SGHTA and CDR2 FQGNSA. After removal of 1 base from V and 7 bases from J, the junction contained 5 bases not matched to a gene. This CDR3 has 15 amino acids. In DNA, the CDR3 is TGTGCCAGCAGCTTAGAACTAGCGGCGGGCGGGGAGCTGTTTTTT. Encoded protein: CASSLELAAGGELFF.

This clone was counted once. The chain couples TRBV18 to TRBJ2-7; 7 bases align to TRBD1. V lost 3 bases to trimming and J lost 4 bases; unmatched junction nucleotides: 3. The germline V gene has CDR1 KGHSH and CDR2 LQKENI. The CDR3 loop spans 13 amino acids. CDR3 sequence reads: CASSPTGRYEQYF. DNA for the CDR3: TGTGCCAGCTCACCGACAGGGCGGTACGAGCAGTACTTC.

This chain uses TRBV3-1 (or the pseudogene TRBV3-2) with TRBJ1-1; D remains ambiguous. The V and J ends lost 6 bases and 2 bases respectively, with 13 bases between them. Germline-derived CDR1 and CDR2 are LGHDT and YNNKEL (reference sequence). The CDR3 spans 14 residues. DNA of the CDR3: TGTGCCAGCAGTCCTCAGCGTGAAAACACTGAAGCTTTCTTT. As protein: CASSPQRENTEAFF.

This sequence joins TRBV14 and TRBJ2-7, with D possibly TRBD1 on 5 matching bases. CDR1 and CDR2 (germline): SGHDN, FVKESK. This CDR3 comprises 12 residues. Trimming removed 4 bases from V and 4 bases from J, with 8 bases in between. The CDR3 spells CASSRGGYEQYF. DNA of the CDR3: TGTGCCAGCAGCCGGGGCGGTTACGAGCAGTACTTC.